The TCR beta chain described here comes from a study of blood T cells in healthy people across ages. Points from the study as a whole: Older age went with lower TCR beta diversity per million T cells, in a roughly linear way.

This clonotype was detected ten times or more. Its antigen remains unidentified. Primed by a sample-barcoded 5' primer and a J-beta primer mix, a second PCR proceeded for about 7 to 11 cycles. Each cDNA molecule was tagged by a template-switch adaptor that had 12 random nucleotides. MiXCR was run by TCRdb on the 5' RACE reads, yielding one entry per CDR3 protein. The table lists more than 800,000 distinct CDR3 sequences, more than 25% of them singletons. Trimming took 5 bases from V and 4 from J, leaving 22 bases between them. CDR1 and CDR2 from the germline V gene are SGHRS and YFSETQ. The CDR3 spans 17 residues.

Sequencing was performed on blood. This TCR came from a woman of 80 years or more in good health. This rearrangement joins TRBV5-1 to TRBJ2-1; maybe TRBD2 (5 bases). CDR3 in DNA: TGCGCCAGCAGATCTCTAGCTTCCTTGCCTATTTACAATGAGCAGTTCTTC. Translating it yields CASRSLASLPIYNEQFF.